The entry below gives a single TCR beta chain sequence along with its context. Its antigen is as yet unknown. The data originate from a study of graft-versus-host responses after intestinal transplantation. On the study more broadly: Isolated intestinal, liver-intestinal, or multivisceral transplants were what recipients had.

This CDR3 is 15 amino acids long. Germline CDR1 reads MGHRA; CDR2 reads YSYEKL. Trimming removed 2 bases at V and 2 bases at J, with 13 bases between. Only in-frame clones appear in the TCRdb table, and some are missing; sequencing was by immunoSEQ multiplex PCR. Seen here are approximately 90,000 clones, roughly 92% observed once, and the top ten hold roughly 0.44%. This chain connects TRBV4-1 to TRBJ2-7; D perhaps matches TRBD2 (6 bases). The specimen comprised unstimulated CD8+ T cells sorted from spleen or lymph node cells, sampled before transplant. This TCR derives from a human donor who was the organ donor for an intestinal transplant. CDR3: CASSQTTSLTYEQYF. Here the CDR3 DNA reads TGCGCCAGCAGCCAAACGACTAGTCTGACCTACGAGCAGTACTTC.